Listed below are T cell receptor beta chains from one sample, sequenced in a study of regulatory T cells in long-lasting Graves disease. MiXCR, run by TCRdb on the multiplex PCR reads, gives a single entry per CDR3 protein. The sample lists around 400,000 distinct CDR3 sequences, less than 25% occurring once. The source material was peripheral blood mononuclear cells (PBMCs), sampled when the disease was refractory, from a patient treated with antithyroid drugs. These receptors were obtained from a female donor with Graves disease. Both conserved end residues are part of each CDR3. A row's size may be missing; if present it is once, few, many or a size class.

abundance: many
v_gene: TRBV20-1
j_gene: TRBJ2-5
CDR3aa: CSARVRAGGETQYF

abundance: few
v_gene: TRBV28
j_gene: TRBJ1-1
CDR3aa: CASTNGGPWGTEAFF

abundance: many
v_gene: TRBV30
j_gene: TRBJ1-2
CDR3aa: CAWTPGQGYTF

abundance: many
v_gene: TRBV11-2
j_gene: TRBJ2-2
CDR3aa: CASSLLGAGELFF

abundance: few
v_gene: TRBV4-1
j_gene: TRBJ1-1
CDR3aa: CASSQGWWLHTEAFF

abundance: .
v_gene: TRBV20-1
j_gene: TRBJ1-3
CDR3aa: CSARGYSRVYGNTIYF

abundance: few
v_gene: TRBV5-1
j_gene: TRBJ2-1
CDR3aa: CASSLGRDRARNEQFF

abundance: .
v_gene: TRBV27
j_gene: TRBJ2-7
CDR3aa: CASNNLRTSGTYEQYF

abundance: few
v_gene: TRBV5-6
j_gene: TRBJ1-5
CDR3aa: CASSFWDYSNQPQHF

abundance: .
v_gene: TRBV7-2
j_gene: TRBJ1-2
CDR3aa: CASSLALTVNYGYTF

abundance: few
v_gene: TRBV19
j_gene: TRBJ1-1
CDR3aa: CASSTLGQGGTEAFF

abundance: .
v_gene: TRBV6-2/TRBV6-3
j_gene: TRBJ2-1
CDR3aa: CASSPGTSVPNEQFF

abundance: few
v_gene: TRBV3-1
j_gene: TRBJ1-2
CDR3aa: CASSHQSDPTSYGYTF

abundance: many
v_gene: TRBV2
j_gene: TRBJ1-1
CDR3aa: CASRTGQVINTEAFF

abundance: many
v_gene: TRBV28
j_gene: TRBJ1-2
CDR3aa: CASSGTGREGYTF

abundance: .
v_gene: TRBV19
j_gene: TRBJ2-7
CDR3aa: CASSIKDGGEQYF

abundance: .
v_gene: TRBV12-3/TRBV12-4
j_gene: TRBJ2-6
CDR3aa: CASSLAGQLSSGANVLTF

abundance: few
v_gene: TRBV14
j_gene: TRBJ1-2
CDR3aa: CASSPQVNYGYTF

abundance: many
v_gene: TRBV6-5
j_gene: TRBJ1-6
CDR3aa: CASSYSVRGDSPLHF

abundance: .
v_gene: TRBV5-1
j_gene: TRBJ2-1
CDR3aa: CASSSRTPTSGRPNRSYNEQFF

abundance: many
v_gene: TRBV20-1
j_gene: TRBJ2-7
CDR3aa: CSARAGSGRREQYF

abundance: few
v_gene: TRBV19
j_gene: TRBJ1-1
CDR3aa: CASSTGGYTEAFF

abundance: .
v_gene: TRBV10-3
j_gene: TRBJ1-2
CDR3aa: CAISDRSGYTF

abundance: .
v_gene: TRBV19
j_gene: TRBJ1-1
CDR3aa: CASSSGQGRAEAFF

abundance: .
v_gene: TRBV6-2/TRBV6-3
j_gene: TRBJ2-5
CDR3aa: CASSYAMTSGGQETQYF

abundance: .
v_gene: TRBV5-1
j_gene: TRBJ1-1
CDR3aa: CASSLQGSPNTEAFF

abundance: .
v_gene: TRBV20-1
j_gene: TRBJ1-4
CDR3aa: CSARSPTNEKLFF

abundance: .
v_gene: TRBV18
j_gene: TRBJ2-5
CDR3aa: CASSPSGQKKSQCF

abundance: few
v_gene: TRBV5-5
j_gene: TRBJ2-7
CDR3aa: CASSWQPLGTGLGEQYF

abundance: .
v_gene: TRBV9
j_gene: TRBJ2-4
CDR3aa: CASSVGEDIQYF

abundance: many
v_gene: TRBV2
j_gene: TRBJ1-6
CDR3aa: CASSELEPFNSPLHF